A selection of T cell receptor beta chains follows, all from one sample in a study of CD8+ T cells in alopecia areata. The data were produced by immunoSEQ multiplex PCR, yet TCRdb's version contains in-frame clones alone and is incomplete. The sample records about 210,000 clones, around 66% being singletons. This specimen was CD4+ T cells sorted from blood, taken around week 44, from a patient treated with tofacitinib. All receptors derive from a human donor with alopecia areata. Both conserved end residues are part of each CDR3. A D gene is named only where the DNA matches it firmly. Clone size is given for some rows only: seen once, a few or many times, or a class if the clone is expanded.

D | J | V | size | CDR3 | DNA
TRBD1 | TRBJ1-1 | TRBV9 | NA | CASSLDRGGTEAFF | TGTGCCAGCAGCCTTGACAGGGGGGGCACTGAAGCTTTCTTT
TRBD2 | TRBJ2-3 | TRBV15 | NA | CATSRNAGTSVTGTQYF | TGTGCCACCAGCAGAAATGCCGGGACTAGCGTTACCGGTACGCAGTATTTT
NA | TRBJ2-1 | TRBV7-8 | NA | CASSLGGREQFF | TGTGCCAGCAGCTTAGGAGGGAGGGAGCAGTTCTTC
NA | TRBJ2-3 | TRBV27 | NA | CASSFRPSTDTQYF | TGTGCCAGCAGTTTTCGGCCGAGCACAGATACGCAGTATTTT
NA | TRBJ2-1 | TRBV2 | NA | CASTTNPNEQFF | TGTGCCAGCACAACTAATCCTAATGAGCAGTTCTTC
TRBD2 | TRBJ2-2 | TRBV15 | NA | CATSLRGDYTGELFF | TGTGCCACCAGCCTTCGGGGGGATTACACCGGGGAGCTGTTTTTT
NA | TRBJ2-2 | TRBV25-1 | once | CASSFQGSTGELFF | TGTGCCAGCAGTTTCCAGGGGAGCACCGGGGAGCTGTTTTTT
TRBD2 | TRBJ2-5 | TRBV7-3 | NA | CASSLNGGLQETQYF | TGTGCCAGCAGCTTAAACGGGGGACTACAAGAGACCCAGTACTTC
NA | TRBJ1-2 | TRBV30 | NA | CACSGTYGYTF | TGTGCCTGTAGCGGAACGTATGGCTACACCTTC
TRBD1 | TRBJ2-7 | TRBV30 | NA | CAWSPPRVTQGWHEQYF | TGTGCCTGGAGCCCTCCCCGGGTAACACAGGGGTGGCACGAGCAGTACTTC
TRBD1 | TRBJ2-2 | TRBV30 | few | CALTGQGNTGELFF | TGTGCCTTAACAGGACAGGGGAACACCGGGGAGCTGTTTTTT
NA | TRBJ2-1 | TRBV5-1 | few | CASSLASGNNEQFF | TGCGCCAGCAGCTTGGCTAGTGGCAACAATGAGCAGTTCTTC
TRBD2 | TRBJ2-5 | TRBV29-1 | NA | CSASGGANGETQYF | TGCAGCGCTAGCGGGGGGGCCAATGGGGAGACCCAGTACTTC
TRBD2 | TRBJ2-3 | TRBV2 | NA | CASRYGLAGTDTQYF | TGTGCCAGCAGATACGGACTAGCGGGTACAGATACGCAGTATTTT
TRBD1 | TRBJ2-3 | TRBV29-1 | once | CSVVVRGRADTQYF | TGCAGCGTAGTGGTAAGGGGGCGGGCAGATACGCAGTATTTT
NA | TRBJ1-1 | TRBV29-1 | NA | CSVAGLSNTEAFF | TGCAGCGTTGCGGGACTTTCGAACACTGAAGCTTTCTTT
TRBD1 | TRBJ1-5 | TRBV30 | NA | CAWSMGQINQPQHF | TGTGCCTGGAGTATGGGACAGATCAATCAGCCCCAGCATTTT
TRBD2 | TRBJ2-1 | TRBV29-1 | few | CSGRAGGFYNEQFF | TGCAGCGGGAGAGCGGGGGGGTTCTACAATGAGCAGTTCTTC
TRBD1 | TRBJ2-3 | TRBV7-2 | NA | CASSLGATGSWVTDTQYF | TGTGCCAGCAGCTTGGGGGCGACAGGGTCATGGGTCACAGATACGCAGTATTTT
NA | TRBJ2-7 | TRBV2 | NA | CASSEPSVSYEQYF | TGTGCCAGCAGTGAACCTAGCGTCTCCTACGAGCAGTACTTC
NA | TRBJ2-6 | TRBV27 | few | CASKPGANVLTF | TGTGCCAGCAAACCTGGGGCCAACGTCCTGACTTTC
NA | TRBJ2-5 | TRBV7-2 | NA | CASRPGDTPEETQYF | TGTGCCAGCAGACCGGGGGACACCCCAGAAGAGACCCAGTACTTC
TRBD1 | TRBJ1-1 | TRBV14 | few | CASSLIPGQKAFF | TGTGCCAGCAGCCTCATACCGGGACAGAAAGCTTTCTTT
TRBD1 | TRBJ1-1 | TRBV5-1 | NA | CASSLLGDREAFF | TGCGCCAGCAGCTTATTGGGGGACAGAGAAGCTTTCTTT
NA | TRBJ1-1 | TRBV2 | NA | CASSDKVGGTEAFF | TGTGCCAGCAGTGATAAGGTTGGAGGCACTGAAGCTTTCTTT
TRBD2 | TRBJ2-3 | TRBV7-2 | NA | CASSLWGGDTQYF | TGTGCCAGCAGCTTATGGGGGGGAGATACGCAGTATTTT
NA | TRBJ1-2 | TRBV29-1 | NA | CSVVGGVDYGYTF | TGCAGCGTTGTCGGGGGCGTTGACTATGGCTACACCTTC
NA | TRBJ2-3 | TRBV29-1 | few | CSVAVQLTDTQYF | TGCAGCGTTGCTGTACAGCTCACAGATACGCAGTATTTT